The entry that follows covers one T cell receptor beta chain sequence. Original analysis: Using reference gene primer amplification, nucleated cell counts were estimated. Libraries were prepared by immunoSEQ multiplex PCR; TCRdb keeps only in-frame clonotypes and omits some of them. V, J and clone size derive from that table, while D and trimming were established from the DNA sequence. The sample records over 200,000 clones, 86% being singletons. There are 15 residues in the CDR3. Per the germline V gene, CDR1 is SGDLS and CDR2 is YYNGEE. Trimming shortened V by 3 bases and J by 7 bases, and 16 bases separated the two germline ends. The record originates from a study of blood T cell repertoires in COVID-19.

The origin of this receptor is a young man who had recovered from COVID-19. The rearrangement links TRBV9 to TRBJ1-4; possible D gene TRBD1, 6 bases. Sample: peripheral blood. DNA of the CDR3: TGTGCCAGCAGCGCCTTAGGGGAAGGGGGTGAAAAACTGTTTTTT. Protein: CASSALGEGGEKLFF.